This T cell receptor beta chain was obtained from a study of blood T cell repertoires in COVID-19. On the study more broadly: Samples taken during acute and convalescent COVID-19 were collected in the United States, Italy and Spain. PBMCs, B-cell-depleted T cells, or T cells were the source of the cDNA or gDNA that made up the material.

There are 14 residues in the CDR3. Germline-derived CDR1 and CDR2 are GTSNPN and SVGIG (reference sequence). Trimming shortened V by 3 bases and J by 1 base, and 10 bases separated the two germline ends. During the 2 weeks before they entered the study, exposed participants had met someone with a PCR-confirmed or clinician-diagnosed COVID-19 case. TCRdb's copy holds only in-frame clones and misses some; the assay was immunoSEQ multiplex PCR. Of about 150,000 clones in the sample, around four fifths are singletons; the top ten hold about 5%. The J gene is TRBJ2-4, the V gene TRBV30; D might be TRBD2 (6 bases). This TCR derives from a man aged 70 or older who had been exposed to COVID-19. The sequencing sample was made of PBMCs or T cells enriched from blood (not recorded which). The CDR3 loop is CAWSYLAAKNIQYF. As DNA, the CDR3 is TGTGCCTGGAGCTACCTAGCGGCCAAAAACATTCAGTACTTC.